The rows below give T cell receptor beta chains drawn from one sample of a study of molecular identifiers for immune sequencing clone quantification. TCRdb used MiXCR to reprocess the PCR reads, holding one entry per CDR3 protein. The table includes some 590,000 distinct CDR3 sequences, roughly 23% detected once. Sequenced input: naive CD8+ T cells from blood, with Jurkat cell RNA spiked in. The source is a human donor in good health. Some libraries in this study had Jurkat cell RNA spiked in. Each CDR3 is given without its conserved first and last residue. Clone sizes are given selectively: once, few, many, or a class where the clone is expanded.

clone_size | j_call | cdr3_length | v_call | cdr3_aa
few | TRBJ2-3 | 11 | TRBV6-5 | ASSPFVTDTQY
many | TRBJ1-1 | 14 | TRBV12-3/TRBV12-4 | ASSSSGPILNTEAF
many | TRBJ2-4 | 12 | TRBV20-1 | SARDSGVLNIQY
- | TRBJ1-6 | 15 | TRBV9 | ASSPDRGRSYNSPLH
- | TRBJ1-3 | 11 | TRBV7-9 | ASSSTGVNTIY
few | TRBJ2-1 | 13 | TRBV4-3 | ASSSHRISYNEQF
- | TRBJ1-1 | 12 | TRBV10-3 | AISESDGNTEAF
- | TRBJ2-7 | 12 | TRBV7-2 | AGASGLIPYEQY
few | TRBJ2-2 | 13 | TRBV5-1 | ASSLFQGGTGELF
few | TRBJ2-3 | 13 | TRBV19 | ASSFNDGVVDTQY
- | TRBJ2-7 | 12 | TRBV27 | ASSLRAGGYEQY
many | TRBJ1-6 | 13 | TRBV6-2/TRBV6-3 | ASSPHLSLNSPLH
few | TRBJ2-7 | 13 | TRBV7-9 | ASSAYGTDPYERY
few | TRBJ1-6 | 11 | TRBV27 | ASSLSMEQTLH
- | TRBJ2-1 | 16 | TRBV4-3 | ASSQEGGGTYRYNEQF
many | TRBJ2-7 | 15 | TRBV12-3/TRBV12-4 | ASSAPPGRELSYEQY
many | TRBJ2-1 | 12 | TRBV29-1 | SVADKYSYNEQF
- | TRBJ2-1 | 11 | TRBV4-3 | ASSQVGMNEQF
many | TRBJ2-1 | 12 | TRBV29-1 | SVEGTGLNNEQF
few | TRBJ2-2 | 14 | TRBV9 | ASSVRDTRRTGELF
few | TRBJ2-7 | 12 | TRBV5-1 | ASSGGASGHEQY
- | TRBJ2-5 | 13 | TRBV20-1 | SARLAGGIQETQY
many | TRBJ2-3 | 14 | TRBV7-2 | ASSVGTSGATDTQY
many | TRBJ1-1 | 13 | TRBV12-5 | ASGFTPVLSTEAF
- | TRBJ2-7 | 13 | TRBV7-9 | ASSLGSSSSYERY
- | TRBJ2-7 | 14 | TRBV4-1 | ASSPLTSGDPYEQY
many | TRBJ2-2 | 10 | TRBV24-1 | ATSEGAGELF
many | TRBJ1-5 | 12 | TRBV21-1 | ASSKIGNKQPQH
many | TRBJ2-7 | 13 | TRBV11-2 | ASSSVVRSSYEQY
- | TRBJ2-7 | 12 | TRBV4-3 | ASKMGQGAYEQY
few | TRBJ1-1 | 11 | TRBV9 | ASSVDLFTEAF
- | TRBJ2-7 | 13 | TRBV4-1 | ASSQVAPQTYEQY
many | TRBJ1-6 | 14 | TRBV9 | ASSVEGGGWGSPLH
- | TRBJ2-5 | 12 | TRBV11-2 | ASSPQSQQETQY
many | TRBJ2-7 | 12 | TRBV29-1 | SVAGQGSSYEQY
few | TRBJ1-5 | 12 | TRBV5-1 | ASSLAGGPGPQH